The 32 T cell receptor beta chains below all came from one sample that was sequenced in a study of cytomegalovirus exposure and HLA in healthy donors. PCR was performed using 60 Vbeta and 13 Jbeta primers. The assay was immunoSEQ multiplex PCR, and TCRdb's table has in-frame clones only and misses some. This table lists over 45,000 clones. Source material: PBMCs. These receptors were collected from a woman aged 18 to 35 in good health and CMV-seronegative.

The rearrangement joins TRBV16 to TRBJ1-1; maybe TRBD1 (5 bases). Germline CDR1 reads KGHSY; CDR2 reads FQNENV. CDR3 length: 14 amino acids. V shed 3 bases and J shed 6 bases, with 14 bases lying between them. The CDR3: CASSHQGVEAEAFF. The CDR3 DNA is TGTGCCAGCAGCCATCAAGGGGTTGAGGCTGAAGCTTTCTTT.

Comment on this clone: Other DNA variants within this sample encode the same CDR3. The chain combines TRBV6-5 with TRBJ1-6; tentatively, D is TRBD1 (6 bases). Trimming stripped 7 bases from V and 2 bases from J, with 12 bases between. This CDR3 region has 15 residues. The germline gives CDR1 MNHEY, CDR2 SVGAGI. The CDR3 nucleotides read TGTGCCAGCAACGGGGGGGCGACCTATAATTCACCCCTCCACTTT. Translation gives CASNGGATYNSPLHF.

This chain links TRBV6-1 with TRBJ2-7; 10 nucleotides line up with TRBD1. Germline CDR1 MNHNS, CDR2 SASEGT. This CDR3 comprises 12 residues. Losses at the gene ends were 3 bases for V and 13 bases for J; bases not matched to a gene: 6. The CDR3 bases are TGTGCCAGCAGTGAGCTATGGGACAGGGGCTACTTC. This translates into CASSELWDRGYF.

The CDR3 here is CASSLGQGGDNSPLHF. CDR3 in DNA: TGCGCCAGCAGCTTGGGACAGGGCGGGGATAATTCACCCCTCCACTTT. The chain carries TRBV4-1 and TRBJ1-6; the match to TRBD1 covers 9 bases. The CDR3 has 16 amino acids. J was trimmed by 5 bases and V by 5 bases; bases with no gene match: 7. The V gene's germline CDR1 is MGHRA and CDR2 YSYEKL.

As DNA, the CDR3 is TGTGCCAGCTCACCACCGAAGGTTGACTTCTACAATGAGCAGTTCTTC. Amino acids: CASSPPKVDFYNEQFF. The V gene is TRBV18, the J gene TRBJ2-1; no clear D. This CDR3 contains 16 residues. CDR1 is KGHSH and CDR2 is LQKENI in the germline V gene. Trimming pared 0 bases from V and 3 bases from J, leaving 12 bases between.

V usage is TRBV20-1 and J usage is TRBJ1-1; the D is unclear. The CDR3 spans 11 residues. V lost 5 bases to trimming and J lost 4 bases, with 8 bases between them. Germline CDR1 DFQATT, CDR2 SNEGSKA (reference sequence). CDR3 DNA sequence: TGCAGTGCTCGCCGGTTCACTGAAGCTTTCTTT. Protein product: CSARRFTEAFF.

The V call is TRBV5-4, the J call TRBJ2-1, with D possibly TRBD2 on 6 matching bases. Germline CDR1 and CDR2: SGHNT and YYREEE (reference sequence). With 0 bases removed from V and 9 bases from J, the gap between germline ends came to 10 bases. The CDR3 is made up of 13 amino acids. DNA of the CDR3: TGTGCCAGCAGCTTGGGGGGGGAGCGTGAGCAGTTCTTC. This gives the protein CASSLGGEREQFF.

The genes are TRBV7-6 and TRBJ2-5; D may be TRBD2 (5 bases). The germline V and J ends were trimmed by 1 base and 2 bases, with 17 bases remaining between them. The CDR3 length is 17 residues. Germline V gene sequence: CDR1 SGHVS, CDR2 FNYEAQ. CDR3 in DNA: TGTGCCAGCAGCTTAGTGGTTATGGCTAGCCGGCAAGAGACCCAGTACTTC. This translates into CASSLVVMASRQETQYF.

The CDR3 sequence is CASSHVSGRAANIQYF. The CDR3 region has the DNA TGTGCCAGCTCACACGTTAGCGGGAGGGCCGCGAACATTCAGTACTTC. V usage is TRBV18 and J usage is TRBJ2-4; 11 positions match TRBD2. The V and J ends lost 4 bases and 7 bases, in that order; junction bases with no gene match: 9. The CDR3 consists of 16 residues. Germline V gene sequence: CDR1 KGHSH, CDR2 LQKENI.

The chain carries TRBV18 and TRBJ2-1, with 15 nucleotides matching TRBD2. The ends lost 3 bases at V and 6 bases at J; junction bases unmatched: 3. Germline V lookup: CDR1 KGHSH, CDR2 LQKENI. The CDR3 consists of 16 residues. CDR3 nucleotide sequence: TGTGCCAGCTCACCGGGACTAGCGGGAGGACTCAATGAGCAGTTCTTC. This translates into CASSPGLAGGLNEQFF.

V gene TRBV5-6 combines with J gene TRBJ1-6; TRBD1 matches 7 bases. This CDR3 region has 16 residues. Germline-derived CDR1 and CDR2 are SGHDT and YYEEEE. V trimming: 7 bases; J trimming: 9 bases; junction bases outside the gene matches: 16. The CDR3 here is CASSATGEFRTSPLHF. CDR3 bases: TGTGCCAGCTCCGCCACAGGGGAGTTTAGGACTTCACCCCTCCACTTT.

This chain connects TRBV9 to TRBJ2-3; perhaps TRBD2 as D (6 bases). The germline gives CDR1 SGDLS, CDR2 YYNGEE. This CDR3 is built from 14 residues. V lost 2 bases to trimming and J lost 0 bases, with 7 bases between them. The DNA for the CDR3 is TGTGCCAGCAGCGTCGGGACTAGCACAGATACGCAGTATTTT. This sequence encodes CASSVGTSTDTQYF. The variable domain in full, with the rest retrieved from reference TRBV9 and TRBJ2-3, is DSGVTQTPKHLITATGQRVTLRCSPRSGDLSVYWYQQSLDQGLQFLIQYYNGEERAKGNILERFSAQQFPDLHSELNLSSLELGDSALYFCASSVGTSTDTQYFGPGTRLTVL.

The chain links TRBV29-1 to TRBJ1-1; 8 bases align to TRBD1. The CDR3 is made up of 15 amino acids. Per germline, CDR1 SQVTM and CDR2 ANQGSEA. The ends lost 5 bases at V and 0 bases at J; junction bases unmatched: 8. This CDR3 reads CSVRQGWGMNTEAFF. The CDR3 coding sequence is TGCAGCGTTCGACAGGGGTGGGGCATGAACACTGAAGCTTTCTTT.

The chain uses TRBV18 and TRBJ2-5; TRBD2 is a possible D gene (7 bases). Germline CDR1 KGHSH, CDR2 LQKENI. CDR3 length equals 14 residues. The ends were cut back, 2 bases at V and 4 bases at J, with 11 bases in the middle. This CDR3 reads CASSPERGGETQYF. In nucleotides, the CDR3 is TGTGCCAGCTCACCAGAGAGGGGGGGAGAGACCCAGTACTTC.

The V and J genes are TRBV4-1 and TRBJ2-7, with D tentatively TRBD2 (6 bases). The length of the CDR3 is 13 residues. CDR1 is MGHRA, CDR2 YSYEKL, per germline. Trimming stripped 3 bases from V and 2 bases from J, with 8 bases between. CDR3 DNA sequence: TGCGCCAGCAGCCATCCGGGAGCCTACGAGCAGTACTTC. Translated, it gives CASSHPGAYEQYF.

The V gene is TRBV10-3, the J gene TRBJ2-2; D unclear. CDR1 ENHRY and CDR2 SYGVKD come from the germline V gene. Trimming pared 10 bases from V and 1 base from J, leaving 16 bases between. There are 15 residues in the CDR3. The CDR3 here is CANSIRSKNTGELFF. CDR3 nucleotides: TGTGCCAACTCGATCAGGTCCAAGAACACCGGGGAGCTGTTTTTT.

This chain links TRBV30 with TRBJ1-5; D is unclear. Germline CDR1 and CDR2: GTSNPN and SVGIG (reference sequence). The CDR3 covers 17 residues. Trimming pared 1 base from V and 0 bases from J, leaving 16 bases between. This chain's CDR3 is CAWSDSIGLLSNQPQHF. CDR3 bases: TGTGCCTGGAGTGACAGTATAGGCCTGCTTAGCAATCAGCCCCAGCATTTT.

This rearrangement joins TRBV18 to TRBJ2-3, with 8 bases fitting TRBD2. V lost 6 bases, J lost 4 bases, and 6 bases stayed unmatched. CDR1 and CDR2 from the germline V gene are KGHSH and LQKENI. CDR3 length: 14 residues. The DNA of the CDR3 is TGTGCCAGCTCCACCTTAGCGGGACCAGATACGCAGTATTTT. This gives the protein CASSTLAGPDTQYF. The variable domain in full, with the rest retrieved from reference TRBV18 and TRBJ2-3, is NAGVMQNPRHLVRRRGQEARLRCSPMKGHSHVYWYRQLPEEGLKFMVYLQKENIIDESGMPKERFSAEFPKEGPSILRIQQVVRGDSAAYFCASSTLAGPDTQYFGPGTRLTVL.

J is TRBJ1-1 and V is TRBV28, with 7 bases matching TRBD1. This CDR3 is built from 18 residues. The J segment lost 0 bases and the V segment lost 1 base, leaving 11 bases of the junction unmatched. Looked up from germline, CDR1 is MDHEN and CDR2 is SYDVKM. CDR3 amino acids: CASSLYRPLGQMNTEAFF. The CDR3 coding sequence is TGTGCCAGCAGTTTATACCGCCCTCTGGGACAGATGAACACTGAAGCTTTCTTT.

The chain has TRBV18 and TRBJ2-7, with D possibly being TRBD1 (8 bases). The CDR3 is 15 residues long. In germline, CDR1 is KGHSH, CDR2 LQKENI. Trimming left V 0 bases short and J 5 bases short, with 14 bases between. CDR3 sequence: CASSPPNRGGHEQYF. The DNA for the CDR3 is TGTGCCAGCTCACCACCGAACAGGGGGGGCCACGAGCAGTACTTC. The full variable domain, its missing parts supplied by reference TRBV18 and TRBJ2-7, is NAGVMQNPRHLVRRRGQEARLRCSPMKGHSHVYWYRQLPEEGLKFMVYLQKENIIDESGMPKERFSAEFPKEGPSILRIQQVVRGDSAAYFCASSPPNRGGHEQYFGPGTRLTVT.

The V call is TRBV9, the J call TRBJ1-1, with TRBD1 as a possible D gene (6 bases). Per the germline V gene, CDR1 is SGDLS and CDR2 is YYNGEE. Trimming left V 4 bases short and J 5 bases short, with 21 bases between. This CDR3 has 16 amino acids. CDR3 in amino acids: CASSRAGAISRTEAFF. For the CDR3, the DNA is TGTGCCAGCAGCAGGGCAGGGGCGATTTCGAGGACTGAAGCTTTCTTT.

V is TRBV5-6 and J is TRBJ2-7; a possible D gene is TRBD1 (6 bases). CDR3 length: 12 amino acids. Germline assignment: CDR1 SGHDT and CDR2 YYEEEE. The V gene lost 4 bases and the J gene lost 3 bases, with 8 bases spanning the gap. The CDR3 sequence is CASSIQGYEQYF. In nucleotides, the CDR3 is TGTGCCAGCAGCATACAGGGCTACGAGCAGTACTTC.

Here the CDR3 DNA reads TGCGCCAGCAGCATGGGGACTAGCGGGGCTCGGCCATGGGATACGCAGTATTTT. Residues: CASSMGTSGARPWDTQYF. The V call is TRBV5-1, the J call TRBJ2-3, with TRBD2 identical over 13 bases. The CDR3 is 18 amino acids. Germline V gene lookup returns CDR1 SGHRS and CDR2 YFSETQ. Trimming cost V 4 bases and J 6 bases; bases outside gene matches: 14. Together with reference TRBV5-1 and TRBJ2-3, the CDR3 gives the full variable domain: KAGVTQTPRYLIKTRGQQVTLSCSPISGHRSVSWYQQTPGQGLQFLFEYFSETQRNKGNFPGRFSGRQFSNSRSEMNVSTLELGDSALYLCASSMGTSGARPWDTQYFGPGTRLTVL.

The J gene is TRBJ1-5, the V gene TRBV5-1, with D maybe TRBD1 (5 bases). Germline CDR1 SGHRS, CDR2 YFSETQ. The V end was cut by 2 bases, the J end by 6 bases, with 9 bases between. There are 13 residues in the CDR3. In DNA form, the CDR3 reads TGCGCCAGCAGCTTAGGGGAAGGTCAGCCCCAGCATTTT. Amino acid sequence: CASSLGEGQPQHF.

The genes are TRBV6-6 and TRBJ1-5; D remains unclear. Trimming took off 7 bases at V and 0 bases at J, with 10 bases between the two ends. The length of the CDR3 is 14 residues. Germline assignment: CDR1 MNHNY and CDR2 SVGAGI (reference sequence). CDR3 loop: CASTLSYSNQPQHF. The CDR3 nucleotides are TGTGCCAGCACCCTATCCTATAGCAATCAGCCCCAGCATTTT.

The J gene is TRBJ2-1, the V gene TRBV15; maybe TRBD2 (7 bases). Trimming pared 5 bases from V and 6 bases from J, leaving 17 bases between. CDR1 LNHNV and CDR2 YYDKDF come from the germline V gene (reference sequence). This CDR3 has 15 amino acids. The CDR3 is CATSSPARGANEQFF. CDR3 DNA sequence: TGTGCCACCAGCTCTCCGGCCCGGGGGGCCAATGAGCAGTTCTTC.

The CDR3 DNA is TGTGCCAGTAGTGCCCGGGACAGCATCACCTACGAGCAGTACTTC. This sequence encodes CASSARDSITYEQYF. This sequence joins TRBV19 and TRBJ2-7; TRBD1 agrees at 7 bases. Germline V gene lookup returns CDR1 LNHDA and CDR2 SQIVND (reference sequence). This CDR3 is 15 amino acids long. The trim removed 5 bases at V and 2 bases at J, leaving 9 bases unmatched.

The chain combines TRBV5-1 with TRBJ1-1, with no clear D. V was clipped by 0 bases and J by 0 bases, with 9 bases between them. From germline, CDR1 is SGHRS and CDR2 YFSETQ. The CDR3 spans 15 residues. The CDR3 protein is CASSLDVRLNTEAFF. CDR3 DNA sequence: TGCGCCAGCAGCTTGGACGTCAGGCTGAACACTGAAGCTTTCTTT.

The chain uses TRBV21-1 and TRBJ1-1; TRBD1, the table's D call, lacks a check against the DNA. TRBV21-1 is classified as a pseudogene. CDR3 size: 16 residues. CDR3 in amino acids: CASSKGPGTGGTEAFF. CDR3 coding DNA: TGTGCCAGCAGCAAAGGGCCCGGGACAGGGGGCACTGAAGCTTTCTTT.

This chain uses TRBV6-6 with TRBJ1-2; D possibly corresponds to TRBD1 (5 bases). Germline V gene data show CDR1 as MNHNY and CDR2 as SVGAGI (reference sequence). The germline V and J ends were trimmed by 2 bases and 5 bases, with 15 bases remaining between them. The CDR3 spans 15 residues. In nucleotides, the CDR3 is TGTGCCAGCAGTTACCCACAGGCCGCAGAGTATGGCTACACCTTC. Translation gives CASSYPQAAEYGYTF.

The genes are TRBV5-6 and TRBJ2-5; 7 bases map to TRBD1. The V gene's germline CDR1 is SGHDT and CDR2 YYEEEE. The CDR3 loop spans 15 amino acids. V shed 4 bases and J 5 bases; nucleotides not matched to a gene: 11. CDR3 region: CASSQGTGVGETQYF. The CDR3 coding sequence is TGTGCCAGCAGCCAAGGAACAGGGGTGGGGGAGACCCAGTACTTC.

The V call is TRBV6-1, the J call TRBJ1-2, with D unresolved. CDR1 and CDR2 (germline): MNHNS, SASEGT. The CDR3 has 10 amino acids. Between the trimmed V and J ends, which lost 8 bases and 5 bases, there was a span of 6 bases. The CDR3 sequence is CASEGYGYTF. The CDR3 DNA follows: TGTGCCAGCGAGGGTTATGGCTACACCTTC.